The entry that follows covers one TCR beta chain sequence. Its antigen is not known. These data are taken from a study of T cell clusters in autoimmune cytopenias. Study-wide results and limits: Healthy donors had roughly 2.9-fold more exclusive TRB clusters than active autoimmune hepatitis patients.

TRB amplification used approximately 250 ng of peripheral blood genomic DNA. This CDR3 region has 15 residues. CDR1 and CDR2 (germline): MNHNY, SVGAGI (reference sequence). One tube held mixed TRB-A and TRB-B primer pools for touch-down PCR. TCRdb processed the multiplex PCR reads again and assigns one entry to each CDR3 protein, with no DNA. Its table lists approximately 15,000 distinct CDR3 sequences. The same specimen was also included in a second study, on T cell repertoires in aging, cancer and after chemotherapy.

The clonotype comes from a human donor in good health. The chain couples TRBV6-6 to TRBJ1-3. The sequenced sample was peripheral blood. The chain's CDR3 is CASSDGQTSGNTIYF.